A single sample gave rise to the 30 T cell receptor beta chains below, sequenced in a study of regulatory T cells in long-lasting Graves disease. Sequencing libraries for TCR beta were prepared with iRepertoire HTBI primers and Arm-PCR of CDR3 regions. TCRdb reanalysed the multiplex PCR reads using MiXCR and keeps one entry per CDR3 protein. This sample has 360,000 or so distinct CDR3 sequences, with 16% found just once. The time point denotes: newly diagnosed GD, antithyroid drugs for less than 3 months. TCR sequences were obtained from RNA taken from PBMCs. These data were also reused for a study on T cells in Graves' hyperthyroidism and ophthalmopathy.

The sample was peripheral blood mononuclear cells (PBMCs), taken at new diagnosis, from a patient treated with antithyroid drugs. Every receptor here comes from a man in his forties with Graves disease.

The chain employs TRBV12-3 or TRBV12-4 and TRBJ1-6; D remains unclear. CDR3 length equals 15 residues. Trimming removed 6 bases at V and 6 bases at J, with 15 bases between. In DNA, the CDR3 is TGTGCCAGCAGCCGGGTAAGAGCCGGTAATTCACCCCTCCACTTT. This gives the protein CASSRVRAGNSPLHF.

This clonotype was observed at least ten times. CDR3 bases: TGTGCCAGTAGTAGTTGGTCGGGGTACAGGGAGGCAGATACGCAGTATTTT. Residues: CASSSWSGYREADTQYF. V usage is TRBV19 and J usage is TRBJ2-3; D tentatively fits TRBD1 or TRBD2 (6 bases each). Germline assignment: CDR1 LNHDA and CDR2 SQIVND (reference sequence). V was trimmed by 4 bases and J by 4 bases, leaving 21 bases between them. This CDR3 has 17 residues.

A note on this clonotype: A much larger clone differs from this one at a single base, so this may be a read error. V gene TRBV7-2 combines with J gene TRBJ1-1; 7 bases map to TRBD1. Germline loops: CDR1 SGHTA, CDR2 FQGNSA. This CDR3 comprises 16 residues. The CDR3 DNA is TGCGCCAGCAGCCTAGATATGACAGGGATTAACACTGAAGCTTTCTTT. It is translated as CASSLDMTGINTEAFF.

Ten or more counts support this clonotype. A read error may produce the germline difference seen at one junction end. This sequence joins TRBV2 and TRBJ2-7; D perhaps matches TRBD2 (6 bases). CDR3 size: 13 residues. Germline-derived CDR1 and CDR2 are SNHLY and FYNNEI. The CDR3 nucleotides are TGTGCCAGCATCCTGAGGGAGGCGGGACGGACCCGGTTC. Translation gives CASILREAGRTRF.

Notes on this clonotype: One end of the junction does not line up with germline, which may come from a read error. J is TRBJ1-5 and V is TRBV4-2; maybe TRBD1 (6 bases). CDR1 and CDR2 from the germline V gene are LGHNA and YNFKEQ. The CDR3 contains 14 residues. The chain's CDR3 is CASSPSRDNQLQHF. CDR3 nucleotide sequence: TGTGCCAGCAGCCCGTCCAGGGACAATCAGCTCCAGCATTTT.

CDR3 nucleotides: TGTGCCAGCAGTTTATGGGGGAGGGTGGGGGAAAAACTGTTTTTT. Residues: CASSLWGRVGEKLFF. The V gene is TRBV28, the J gene TRBJ1-4; no firm D call. The CDR3 length is 15 residues. CDR1 is MDHEN, CDR2 SYDVKM, per germline. V lost 0 bases and J 8 bases, leaving 13 bases between the germline ends.

This clonotype has a count of ten or more. The chain has TRBV18 and TRBJ1-2; D unclear. The CDR3 sequence is 15 residues long. V shed 1 base and J shed 4 bases, with 13 bases lying between them. The germline V gene has CDR1 KGHSH and CDR2 LQKENI. The CDR3 DNA is TGTGCCAGCTCACCACTGAGGAATCCTTCCTATGGCTACACCTTC. Translating gives CASSPLRNPSYGYTF.

This chain uses TRBV19 with TRBJ2-1; unclear D gene. The CDR3 totals 14 residues. CDR1 and CDR2 from the germline V gene are LNHDA and SQIVND (reference sequence). The V and J ends lost 6 bases and 4 bases respectively, with 13 bases between them. CDR3 loop: CASRDQPRYNEQFF. The CDR3, as DNA: TGTGCCAGTAGAGATCAACCCAGGTACAATGAGCAGTTCTTC.

This clonotype was picked up many times. The chain has TRBV2 and TRBJ1-5; D is perhaps TRBD1 (5 bases). The V and J ends lost 3 bases and 10 bases respectively, with 25 bases between them. The germline CDR1 and CDR2 sequences are SNHLY and FYNNEI. The CDR3 runs 17 residues. In DNA, the CDR3 is TGTGCCAGCAGTGACCGCATTACGAGGGGTAACTTCGATCCCCAGCATTTT. Protein sequence: CASSDRITRGNFDPQHF.

About this clonotype: A far larger clone is one base from this, pointing to a likely read error. The chain has TRBV6-2 or TRBV6-3 and TRBJ1-5; D possibly corresponds to TRBD1 (6 bases). V lost 8 bases, J lost 9 bases, and 26 bases lay in between. Per the germline V gene, CDR1 is MNHEY and CDR2 is SVGEGT. The CDR3 covers 16 residues. In DNA, the CDR3 is TGTGCCAGCGGTGAAGATTCAGGGAGGGGGAGGAGGCCCCAGCATTTT. As protein: CASGEDSGRGRRPQHF.

This clonotype was observed many times. The CDR3 region has the DNA TGTGCCAGCAGCTCTTCGGGCCCTGAGACGCCCCAGCATTTT. This translates into CASSSSGPETPQHF. J is TRBJ1-5 and V is TRBV7-2; no clear D. Trimming removed 4 bases at V and 9 bases at J, with 16 bases between. The CDR3 length is 14 residues. In germline, CDR1 is SGHTA, CDR2 FQGNSA.

This clonotype has ten or more counts. CDR3 nucleotide sequence: TGCGCCAGCAGCTTGGAAGGGGCTAGCACAGATACGCAGTATTTT. It translates to CASSLEGASTDTQYF. The chain recombines TRBV5-1 with TRBJ2-3, with a possible D match to TRBD1 (5 bases). Germline CDR1 reads SGHRS; CDR2 reads YFSETQ. The CDR3 is 15 amino acids. The V end was cut by 0 bases, the J end by 0 bases, with 8 bases between.

This clonotype was observed many times. V is TRBV6-5 and J is TRBJ2-3; the D is unclear. Trimming left V 0 bases short and J 0 bases short, with 10 bases between. Germline CDR1 is MNHEY and CDR2 is SVGAGI. The CDR3 extends over 16 amino acids. The CDR3 bases are TGTGCCAGCAGTTACTCGTCCGTCCCTAGCACAGATACGCAGTATTTT. It codes for CASSYSSVPSTDTQYF.

The rearrangement uses TRBV28 and TRBJ2-5, with D possibly being TRBD1 (8 bases). The germline V gene has CDR1 MDHEN and CDR2 SYDVKM. The CDR3 covers 15 residues. V lost 4 bases and J lost 3, with 15 bases in between. CDR3 DNA sequence: TGTGCCAGCAGTTATCAGGGGGCGGGAGAAGAGACCCAGTACTTC. It translates to CASSYQGAGEETQYF. Together with reference TRBV28 and TRBJ2-5, the CDR3 gives the full variable domain: DVKVTQSSRYLVKRTGEKVFLECVQDMDHENMFWYRQDPGLGLRLIYFSYDVKMKEKGDIPEGYSVSREKKERFSLILESASTNQTSMYLCASSYQGAGEETQYFGPGTRLLVL.

This clonotype was seen at least ten times. The chain is built from TRBV27 and TRBJ2-3, with TRBD2 identical over 9 bases. In germline, CDR1 is MNHEY, CDR2 SMNVEV (reference sequence). The CDR3 loop spans 15 amino acids. With 6 bases clipped from V and 3 bases from J, the junction kept 7 bases outside the gene matches. For the CDR3, the DNA is TGTGCCAGCAGGCGGGGGGGCCTATCGACAGATACGCAGTATTTT. This codes for CASRRGGLSTDTQYF.

At least ten counts were recorded for this clonotype. The V call is TRBV4-1, the J call TRBJ1-2; tentatively, D is TRBD1 (5 bases). The CDR3 contains 18 residues. Trimming stripped 2 bases from V and 1 base from J, with 20 bases between. Germline loops: CDR1 MGHRA, CDR2 YSYEKL. The CDR3: CASSQTLFRAGDNYGYTF. The CDR3 DNA follows: TGCGCCAGCAGCCAAACACTCTTCAGGGCAGGAGATAACTATGGCTACACCTTC.

This clonotype was counted ten times or more. The rearrangement joins TRBV5-1 to TRBJ1-4, with 8 bases matching TRBD1. Germline CDR1 SGHRS, CDR2 YFSETQ. The CDR3 consists of 15 residues. With 5 bases clipped from V and 7 bases from J, the junction kept 10 bases outside the gene matches. This CDR3 is CASSLTGGYVEKLFF. The CDR3, as DNA: TGCGCCAGCAGTCTCACAGGGGGTTATGTTGAAAAACTGTTTTTT.

The rearrangement uses TRBV5-6 and TRBJ1-1; TRBD1 is a possible D gene (5 bases). Germline loops: CDR1 SGHDT, CDR2 YYEEEE. V lost 6 bases and J 6 bases, leaving 15 bases between the germline ends. This CDR3 has 13 amino acids. The chain's CDR3 is CASNLGGRAEAFF. Written as DNA, the CDR3 is TGTGCCAGCAACCTGGGGGGTAGGGCTGAAGCTTTCTTT.

This clonotype was observed at least ten times. The chain carries TRBV19 and TRBJ2-1, with 8 bases lining up with TRBD2. Germline CDR1 LNHDA, CDR2 SQIVND (reference sequence). The trim removed 6 bases at V and 0 bases at J, leaving 7 bases unmatched. This CDR3 is built from 16 residues. The CDR3 loop reads CASRPGGASSYNEQFF. The CDR3 nucleotides read TGTGCCAGTAGACCCGGGGGGGCGAGCTCCTACAATGAGCAGTTCTTC.

This clonotype has ten or more counts. This rearrangement joins TRBV9 to TRBJ2-1, with 8 bases aligning to TRBD2. V dropped 0 bases and J dropped 4; count of bases not matched to a gene: 9. The CDR3 extends over 17 amino acids. Germline loops: CDR1 SGDLS, CDR2 YYNGEE. This chain's CDR3 is CASSVGSAGDPYNEQFF. CDR3 nucleotide sequence: TGTGCCAGCAGCGTAGGTTCAGCGGGGGACCCGTACAATGAGCAGTTCTTC.

This clonotype has just a few counts. The chain combines TRBV5-1 with TRBJ2-3; 7 bases are shared with TRBD2. CDR3 length: 13 residues. V lost 6 bases, J lost 5 bases, and 6 bases stayed unmatched. Germline lookup yields CDR1 SGHRS and CDR2 YFSETQ. CDR3 nucleotide sequence: TGCGCCAGCATGGCGGGGGACCGAGATACGCAGTATTTT. It specifies CASMAGDRDTQYF.

This clonotype was recorded at least ten times. V usage is TRBV11-2 and J usage is TRBJ1-4; no reliable D call. Between the trimmed V and J ends, which lost 0 bases and 3 bases, there was a span of 14 bases. Germline V CDR1 and CDR2: SGHAT, FQNNGV. The CDR3 contains 17 residues. This CDR3 reads CASSLDLLKGANEKLFF. The CDR3 coding sequence is TGTGCCAGCAGCTTAGATCTTCTAAAAGGAGCTAATGAAAAACTGTTTTTT.

The CDR3: CASSGLSENTEAFF. As DNA, the CDR3 is TGTGCCAGCAGCGGTTTATCGGAGAACACTGAAGCTTTCTTT. The chain has TRBV9 and TRBJ1-1; D uncertain. The CDR3 totals 14 residues. Germline V lookup: CDR1 SGDLS, CDR2 YYNGEE. Trimming left V 3 bases short and J 1 base short, with 10 bases between.

This clonotype was found many times. The V call is TRBV20-1, the J call TRBJ1-1; perhaps TRBD1 as D (6 bases). The CDR3 loop spans 15 amino acids. From germline, CDR1 is DFQATT and CDR2 SNEGSKA (reference sequence). V lost 3 bases to trimming and J lost 6 bases, with 20 bases between them. CDR3 sequence (DNA): TGCAGTGCTAGTCCCTTCAGGGGCGCATCCCCTGAAGCTTTCTTT. This encodes CSASPFRGASPEAFF.

This clonotype was seen at least ten times. The gene calls are TRBV3-1 and TRBJ2-3; 12 bases fit TRBD2. With 0 bases clipped from V and 5 bases from J, the junction kept 12 bases outside the gene matches. From germline, CDR1 is LGHDT and CDR2 YNNKEL (reference sequence). The CDR3 is 19 residues long. The CDR3 protein is CASSQDLGLAGGSGDTQYF. The CDR3 region has the DNA TGTGCCAGCAGCCAAGATCTGGGGCTAGCGGGGGGGTCCGGAGATACGCAGTATTTT.

This clonotype has at least ten counts. The chain joins TRBV5-1 to TRBJ2-7, with D possibly being TRBD1 or TRBD2 (6 bases each). With 4 bases removed from V and 5 bases from J, the gap between germline ends came to 13 bases. Germline values: CDR1 SGHRS, CDR2 YFSETQ. This CDR3 contains 13 residues. The CDR3 coding sequence is TGCGCCAGCAGCGGGGGGCAGGGAGACGAGCAGTACTTC. Amino acid sequence: CASSGGQGDEQYF.

As regards this clonotype: A read error may be the cause here, since a much bigger clone is one base away. V gene TRBV12-3 or TRBV12-4 combines with J gene TRBJ2-7; 8 bases are shared with TRBD2. The CDR3 totals 13 residues. The ends lost 5 bases at V and 2 bases at J; junction bases unmatched: 2. In nucleotides, the CDR3 is TGTGCCAGCAGTGCGGGGGGAGCCTACGAGCAGTACTTC. This sequence encodes CASSAGGAYEQYF.

The genes are TRBV7-2 and TRBJ1-4; D is unclear. V was pared by 3 bases and J by 0 bases, with 8 bases between. Germline V gene data show CDR1 as SGHTA and CDR2 as FQGNSA. The CDR3 runs to 15 residues. CDR3 sequence reads: CASSFRRATNEKLFF. Written as DNA, the CDR3 is TGTGCCAGCAGCTTTCGACGGGCAACTAATGAAAAACTGTTTTTT.

This clonotype has ten or more counts. This chain uses TRBV7-9 with TRBJ2-1; D remains ambiguous. Germline V gives CDR1 SEHNR, CDR2 FQNEAQ (reference sequence). CDR3 size: 16 residues. V lost 1 base and J lost 3, with 13 bases in between. Here the CDR3 DNA reads TGTGCCAGCAGCTTAGTTCGCGGAAACTACTACAATGAGCAGTTCTTC. Its translation is CASSLVRGNYYNEQFF. The complete variable domain, with remaining parts taken from reference TRBV7-9 and TRBJ2-1, reads DTGVSQNPRHKITKRGQNVTFRCDPISEHNRLYWYRQTLGQGPEFLTYFQNEAQLEKSRLLSDRFSAERPKGSFSTLEIQRTEQGDSAMYLCASSLVRGNYYNEQFFGPGTRLTVL.

Ten or more counts support this clonotype. CDR3 region: CASSFPGTLVRNAGELFF. CDR3 in DNA: TGTGCCAGCAGCTTTCCGGGAACCCTCGTAAGAAACGCCGGGGAGCTGTTTTTT. V usage is TRBV6-1 and J usage is TRBJ2-2, with a weak D call TRBD2 (5 bases). Germline CDR1 and CDR2: MNHNS and SASEGT. The V and J ends lost 6 bases and 6 bases respectively, with 26 bases between them. The CDR3 has 18 amino acids.